This note documents a single TCR beta chain sequence. Its specificity is not known. Germline CDR1 SGHRS, CDR2 YFSETQ. The length of the CDR3 is 13 residues. Trimming took off 2 bases at V and 4 bases at J, with 7 bases between the two ends. The sample is drawn from a study of CD8 T cells in ankylosing spondylitis. General study findings and limits: Characteristic of ankylosing spondylitis blood, it appeared, was a TCR beta motif comprising roughly 8 highly homologous variants.

Making use of molecular barcodes, quantitative 5'-RACE generated TCR beta libraries. Each CDR3 protein is one row after TCRdb ran MiXCR on the 5' RACE reads. Seen here are around 390,000 distinct CDR3 sequences, around 24% observed once, and the top ten hold about 15%. Material for sequencing was blood, either unsorted or a sorted T cell fraction (not recorded which). The receptor comes from a male donor with ankylosing spondylitis. The V gene is TRBV5-1, the J gene TRBJ1-5, with D hard to call. The CDR3 DNA reads as TGCGCCAGCAGCTTTACGGTGAATCAGCCCCAGCATTTT. Residues: CASSFTVNQPQHF.